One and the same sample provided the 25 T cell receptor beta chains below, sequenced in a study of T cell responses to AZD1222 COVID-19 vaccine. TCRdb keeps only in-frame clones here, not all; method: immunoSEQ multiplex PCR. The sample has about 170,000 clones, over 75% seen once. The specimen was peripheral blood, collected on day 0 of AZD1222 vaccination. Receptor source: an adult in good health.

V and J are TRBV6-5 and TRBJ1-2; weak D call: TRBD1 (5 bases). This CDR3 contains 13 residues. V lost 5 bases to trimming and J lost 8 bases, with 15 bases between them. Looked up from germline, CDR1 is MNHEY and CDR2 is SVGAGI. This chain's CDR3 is CASSPQVAGGYTF. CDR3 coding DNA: TGTGCCAGCAGTCCCCAGGTGGCAGGGGGCTACACCTTC.

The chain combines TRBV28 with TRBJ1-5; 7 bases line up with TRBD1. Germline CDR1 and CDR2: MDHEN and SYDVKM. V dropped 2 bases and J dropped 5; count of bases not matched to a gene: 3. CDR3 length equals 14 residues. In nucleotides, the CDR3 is TGTGCCAGCAGTTTAGTCAGGGGGTATCAGCCCCAGCATTTT. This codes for CASSLVRGYQPQHF. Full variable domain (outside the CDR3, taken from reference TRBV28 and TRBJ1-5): DVKVTQSSRYLVKRTGEKVFLECVQDMDHENMFWYRQDPGLGLRLIYFSYDVKMKEKGDIPEGYSVSREKKERFSLILESASTNQTSMYLCASSLVRGYQPQHFGDGTRLSIL.

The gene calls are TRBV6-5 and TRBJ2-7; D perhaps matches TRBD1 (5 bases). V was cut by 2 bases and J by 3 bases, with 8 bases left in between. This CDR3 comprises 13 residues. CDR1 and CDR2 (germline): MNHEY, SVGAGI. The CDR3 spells CASSYQGGYEQYF. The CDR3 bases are TGTGCCAGCAGTTACCAGGGTGGCTACGAGCAGTACTTC.

The CDR3 DNA reads as TGTGCCAGCAACAACCCGCGGTTTCCAGATACGCAGTATTTT. Residues: CASNNPRFPDTQYF. The rearrangement joins TRBV7-9 to TRBJ2-3; D remains unclear. The ends were cut back, 7 bases at V and 4 bases at J, with 15 bases in the middle. The length of the CDR3 is 14 residues. CDR1 SEHNR and CDR2 FQNEAQ come from the germline V gene (reference sequence).

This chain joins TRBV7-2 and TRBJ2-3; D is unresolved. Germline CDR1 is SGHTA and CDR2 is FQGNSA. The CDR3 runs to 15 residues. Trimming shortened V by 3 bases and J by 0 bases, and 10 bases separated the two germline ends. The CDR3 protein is CASSFSRISTDTQYF. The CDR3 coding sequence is TGTGCCAGCAGCTTTAGCCGGATAAGCACAGATACGCAGTATTTT.

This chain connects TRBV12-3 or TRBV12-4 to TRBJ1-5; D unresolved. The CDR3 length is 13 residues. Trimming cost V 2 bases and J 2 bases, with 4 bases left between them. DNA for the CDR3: TGTGCCAGCAGTTTAACGGGCAATCAGCCCCAGCATTTT. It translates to CASSLTGNQPQHF.

CDR3 coding DNA: TGTGCCAGCAGCTTAGGGCGGGGGGGCCAGGTAGCAGATACGCAGTATTTT. It is translated as CASSLGRGGQVADTQYF. This chain links TRBV11-3 with TRBJ2-3, with 9 nucleotides matching TRBD2. Trimming took 1 base from V and 4 from J; bases not matched to a gene: 9. The germline V gene encodes CDR1 SGHNT and CDR2 YENEEA. The CDR3 covers 17 residues.

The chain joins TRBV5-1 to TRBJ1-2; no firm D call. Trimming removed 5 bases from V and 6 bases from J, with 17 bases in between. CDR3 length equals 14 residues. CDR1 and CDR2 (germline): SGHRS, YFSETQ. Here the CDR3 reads CASRPLRSEDGYTF. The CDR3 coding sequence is TGCGCCAGCAGACCCCTCCGGTCCGAGGATGGCTACACCTTC.

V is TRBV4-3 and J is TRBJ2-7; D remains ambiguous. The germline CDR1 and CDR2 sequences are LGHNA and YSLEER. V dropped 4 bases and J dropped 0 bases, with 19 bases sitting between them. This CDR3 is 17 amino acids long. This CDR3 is CASSPALSRSYSYEQYF. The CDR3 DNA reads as TGCGCCAGCAGCCCCGCTTTGTCCCGATCGTACTCCTACGAGCAGTACTTC.

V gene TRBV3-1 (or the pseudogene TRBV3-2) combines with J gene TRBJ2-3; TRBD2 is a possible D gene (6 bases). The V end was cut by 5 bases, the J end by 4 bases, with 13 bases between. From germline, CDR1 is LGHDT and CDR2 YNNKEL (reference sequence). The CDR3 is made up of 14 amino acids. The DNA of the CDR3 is TGTGCCAGCAGCGAGGTAGCGGATCCAGATACGCAGTATTTT. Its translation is CASSEVADPDTQYF.

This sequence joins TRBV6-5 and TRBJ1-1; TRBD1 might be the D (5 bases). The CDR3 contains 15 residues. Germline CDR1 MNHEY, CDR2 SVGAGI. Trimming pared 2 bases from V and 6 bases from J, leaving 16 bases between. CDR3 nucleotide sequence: TGTGCCAGCAGTTACGGACAAGGGGCCGGGGCTGAAGCTTTCTTT. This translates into CASSYGQGAGAEAFF.

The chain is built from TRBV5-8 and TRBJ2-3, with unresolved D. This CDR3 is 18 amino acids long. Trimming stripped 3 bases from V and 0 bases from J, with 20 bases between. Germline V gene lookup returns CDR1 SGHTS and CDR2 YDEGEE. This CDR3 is CASSWGRRLSTSTDTQYF. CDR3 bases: TGTGCCAGCAGCTGGGGAAGAAGACTCTCTACTAGCACAGATACGCAGTATTTT.

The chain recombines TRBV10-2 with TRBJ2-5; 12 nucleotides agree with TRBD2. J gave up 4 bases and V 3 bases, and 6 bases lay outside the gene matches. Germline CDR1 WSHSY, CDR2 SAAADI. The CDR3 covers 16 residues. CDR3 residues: CASSERLAGATETQYF. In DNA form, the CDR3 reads TGCGCCAGCAGTGAACGACTAGCGGGGGCTACAGAGACCCAGTACTTC.

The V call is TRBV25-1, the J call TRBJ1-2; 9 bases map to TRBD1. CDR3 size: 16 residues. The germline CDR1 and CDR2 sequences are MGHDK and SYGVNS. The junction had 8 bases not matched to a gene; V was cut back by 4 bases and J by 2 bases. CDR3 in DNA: TGTGCCAGCAGTGTCCCAGGGACAGGGCCGAACTATGGCTACACCTTC. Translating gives CASSVPGTGPNYGYTF.

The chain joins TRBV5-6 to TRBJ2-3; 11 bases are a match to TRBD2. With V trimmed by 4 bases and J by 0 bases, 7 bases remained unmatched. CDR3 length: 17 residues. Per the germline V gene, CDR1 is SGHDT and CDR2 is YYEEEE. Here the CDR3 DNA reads TGTGCCAGCAGCCTCCTAGCGGGAGGATCTAGCACAGATACGCAGTATTTT. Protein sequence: CASSLLAGGSSTDTQYF.

The CDR3 region has the DNA TGTGCCAGCAAAATAGTAGATACGCAGTATTTT. This encodes CASKIVDTQYF. The rearrangement uses TRBV2 and TRBJ2-3; no clear D. Germline assignment: CDR1 SNHLY and CDR2 FYNNEI. V shed 7 bases and J shed 5 bases, with 7 bases lying between them. The CDR3 runs to 11 residues.

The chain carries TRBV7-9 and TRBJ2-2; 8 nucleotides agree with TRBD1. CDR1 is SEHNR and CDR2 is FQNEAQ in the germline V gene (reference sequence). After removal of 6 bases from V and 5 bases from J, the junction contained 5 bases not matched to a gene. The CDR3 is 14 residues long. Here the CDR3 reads CASSSTGGTGELFF. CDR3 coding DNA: TGTGCCAGCAGTAGCACAGGGGGTACCGGGGAGCTGTTTTTT.

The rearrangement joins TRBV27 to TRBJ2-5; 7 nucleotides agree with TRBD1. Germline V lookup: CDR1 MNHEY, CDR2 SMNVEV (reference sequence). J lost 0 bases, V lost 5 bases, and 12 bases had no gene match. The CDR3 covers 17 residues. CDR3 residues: CASSPRRDSDYQETQYF. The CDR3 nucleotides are TGTGCCAGCAGTCCGCGCCGGGACAGTGATTACCAAGAGACCCAGTACTTC.

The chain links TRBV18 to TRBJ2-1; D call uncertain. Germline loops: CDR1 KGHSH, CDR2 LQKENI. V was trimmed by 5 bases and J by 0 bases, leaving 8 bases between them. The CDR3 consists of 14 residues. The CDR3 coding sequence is TGTGCCAGCTCATCGAGTCCCTCCTACAATGAGCAGTTCTTC. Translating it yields CASSSSPSYNEQFF.

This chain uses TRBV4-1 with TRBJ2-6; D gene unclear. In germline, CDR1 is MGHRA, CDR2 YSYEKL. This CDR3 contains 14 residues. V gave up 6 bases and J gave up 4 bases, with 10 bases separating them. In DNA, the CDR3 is TGCGCCAGCAGATCCGCCGTGGGGGCCAACGTCCTGACTTTC. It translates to CASRSAVGANVLTF.

Written as DNA, the CDR3 is TGTGCCACCACCTGGGGGGCACAAGAGACCCAGTACTTC. Translating gives CATTWGAQETQYF. This chain joins TRBV25-1 and TRBJ2-5; either TRBD1 or TRBD2 may fit D (6 bases each). The germline V gene has CDR1 MGHDK and CDR2 SYGVNS. The CDR3 loop spans 13 amino acids. Trimming took off 10 bases at V and 2 bases at J, with 14 bases between the two ends.

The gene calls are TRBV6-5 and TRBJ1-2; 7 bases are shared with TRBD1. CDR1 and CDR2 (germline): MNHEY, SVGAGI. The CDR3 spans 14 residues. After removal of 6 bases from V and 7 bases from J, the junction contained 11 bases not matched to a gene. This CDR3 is CASSYGTGAPGYTF. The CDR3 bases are TGTGCCAGCAGCTACGGAACAGGGGCTCCTGGCTACACCTTC.

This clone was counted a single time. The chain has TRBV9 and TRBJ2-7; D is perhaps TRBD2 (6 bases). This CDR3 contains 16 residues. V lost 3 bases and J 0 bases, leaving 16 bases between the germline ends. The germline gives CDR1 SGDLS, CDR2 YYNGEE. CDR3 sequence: CASSGNVADSSYEQYF. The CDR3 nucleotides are TGTGCCAGCAGCGGTAATGTAGCGGATAGCTCCTACGAGCAGTACTTC. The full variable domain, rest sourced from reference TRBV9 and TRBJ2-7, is DSGVTQTPKHLITATGQRVTLRCSPRSGDLSVYWYQQSLDQGLQFLIQYYNGEERAKGNILERFSAQQFPDLHSELNLSSLELGDSALYFCASSGNVADSSYEQYFGPGTRLTVT.

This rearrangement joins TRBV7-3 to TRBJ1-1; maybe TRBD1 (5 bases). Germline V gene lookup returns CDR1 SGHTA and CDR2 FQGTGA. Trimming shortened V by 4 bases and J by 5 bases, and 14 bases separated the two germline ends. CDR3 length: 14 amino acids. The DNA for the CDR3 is TGTGCCAGCAGCTCGGGGACCATCGGTACTGAAGCTTTCTTT. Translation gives CASSSGTIGTEAFF.

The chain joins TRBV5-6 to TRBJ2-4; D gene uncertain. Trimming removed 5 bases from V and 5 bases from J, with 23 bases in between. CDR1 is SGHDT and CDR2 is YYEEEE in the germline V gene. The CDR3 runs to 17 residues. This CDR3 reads CASRRMGFTYPQNIQYF. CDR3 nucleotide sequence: TGTGCCAGCAGACGGATGGGATTCACCTATCCTCAAAACATTCAGTACTTC.